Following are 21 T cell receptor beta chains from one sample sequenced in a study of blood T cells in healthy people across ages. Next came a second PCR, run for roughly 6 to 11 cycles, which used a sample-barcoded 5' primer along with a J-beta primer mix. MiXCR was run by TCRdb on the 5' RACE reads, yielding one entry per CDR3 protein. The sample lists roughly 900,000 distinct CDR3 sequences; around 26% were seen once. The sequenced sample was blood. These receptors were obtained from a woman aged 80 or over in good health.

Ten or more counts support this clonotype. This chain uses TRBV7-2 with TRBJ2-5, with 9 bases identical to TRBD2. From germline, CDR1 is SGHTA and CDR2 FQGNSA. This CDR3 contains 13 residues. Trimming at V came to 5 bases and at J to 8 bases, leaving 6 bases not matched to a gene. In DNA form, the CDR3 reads TGTGCCAGCAGCCCGGTGACTAGCGGTACCCAGTACTTC. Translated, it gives CASSPVTSGTQYF.

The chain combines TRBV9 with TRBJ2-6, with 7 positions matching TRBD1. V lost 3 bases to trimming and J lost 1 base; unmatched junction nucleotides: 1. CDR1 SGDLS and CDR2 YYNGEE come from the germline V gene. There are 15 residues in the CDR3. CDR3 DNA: TGTGCCAGCAGCGCGGGACAGTCTGGGGCCAACGTCCTGACTTTC. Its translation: CASSAGQSGANVLTF.

The CDR3 sequence: CSARDRLAGGVRELFF. The CDR3, as DNA: TGCAGTGCTAGAGATCGGCTAGCGGGGGGAGTCCGGGAGCTGTTTTTT. The chain carries TRBV20-1 and TRBJ2-2, with 11 bases that match TRBD2. This CDR3 region has 16 residues. Losses at the gene ends were 0 bases for V and 9 bases for J; bases not matched to a gene: 9. From germline, CDR1 is DFQATT and CDR2 SNEGSKA (reference sequence).

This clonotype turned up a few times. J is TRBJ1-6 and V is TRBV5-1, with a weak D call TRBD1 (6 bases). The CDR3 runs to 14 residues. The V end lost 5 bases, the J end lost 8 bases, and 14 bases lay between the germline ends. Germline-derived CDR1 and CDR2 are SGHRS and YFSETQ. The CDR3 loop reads CASRQGDTHSPLHF. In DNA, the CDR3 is TGCGCCAGCAGACAAGGGGACACCCATTCACCCCTCCACTTT.

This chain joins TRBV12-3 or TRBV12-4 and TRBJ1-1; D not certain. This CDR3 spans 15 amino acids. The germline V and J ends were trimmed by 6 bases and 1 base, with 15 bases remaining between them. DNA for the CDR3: TGTGCCAGCAGCCCCTCGCCGGACTGGAACACTGAAGCTTTCTTT. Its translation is CASSPSPDWNTEAFF.

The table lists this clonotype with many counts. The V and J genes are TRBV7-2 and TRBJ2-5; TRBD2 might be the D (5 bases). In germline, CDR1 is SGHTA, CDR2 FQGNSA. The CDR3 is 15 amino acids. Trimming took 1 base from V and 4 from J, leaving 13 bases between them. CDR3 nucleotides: TGTGCCAGCAGCTTAGGGCGGGTAGGGCGAGAGACCCAGTACTTC. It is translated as CASSLGRVGRETQYF.

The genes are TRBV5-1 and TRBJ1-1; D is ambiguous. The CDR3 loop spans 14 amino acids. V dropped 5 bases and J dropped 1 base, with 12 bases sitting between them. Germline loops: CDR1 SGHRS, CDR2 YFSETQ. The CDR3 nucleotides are TGCGCCAGCAGGAAGCGGGAAAGGAACACTGAAGCTTTCTTT. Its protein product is CASRKRERNTEAFF.

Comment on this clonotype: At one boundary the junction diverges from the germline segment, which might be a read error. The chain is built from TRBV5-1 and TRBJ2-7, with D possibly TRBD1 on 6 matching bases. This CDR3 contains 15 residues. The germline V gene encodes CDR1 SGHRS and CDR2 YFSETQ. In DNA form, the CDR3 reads TGCGCCAGCAGTGGTGCGGGCAGGGGAATCTACGGGCAGTACTTT. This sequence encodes CASSGAGRGIYGQYF.

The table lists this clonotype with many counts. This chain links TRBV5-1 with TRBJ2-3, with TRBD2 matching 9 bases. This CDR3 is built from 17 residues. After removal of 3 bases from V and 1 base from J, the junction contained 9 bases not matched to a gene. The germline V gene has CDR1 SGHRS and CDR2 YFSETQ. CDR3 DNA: TGCGCCAGCAGCTCATTAGGACTAGCGAGGGGCACAGATACGCAGTATTTT. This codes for CASSSLGLARGTDTQYF.

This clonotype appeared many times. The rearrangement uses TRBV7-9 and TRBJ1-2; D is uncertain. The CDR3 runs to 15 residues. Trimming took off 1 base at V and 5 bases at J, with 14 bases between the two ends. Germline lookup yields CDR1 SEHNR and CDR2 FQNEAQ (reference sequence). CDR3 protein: CASSLDALGRYGYTF. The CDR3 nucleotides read TGTGCCAGCAGCTTAGATGCATTGGGTCGGTATGGCTACACCTTC.

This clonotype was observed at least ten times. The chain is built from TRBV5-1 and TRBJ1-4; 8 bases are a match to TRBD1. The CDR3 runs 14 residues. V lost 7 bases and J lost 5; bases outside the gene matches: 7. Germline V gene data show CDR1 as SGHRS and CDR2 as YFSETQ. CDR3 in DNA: TGCGCCAGCGCGATCACAGGGGGGAATGAAAAACTGTTTTTT. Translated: CASAITGGNEKLFF.

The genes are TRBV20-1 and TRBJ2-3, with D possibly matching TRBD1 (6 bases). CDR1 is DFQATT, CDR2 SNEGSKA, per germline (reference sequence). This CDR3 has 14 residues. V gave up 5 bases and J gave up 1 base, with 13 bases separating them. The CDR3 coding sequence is TGCAGTGCTTGGGACACCCGGGGCACAGATACGCAGTATTTT. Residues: CSAWDTRGTDTQYF.

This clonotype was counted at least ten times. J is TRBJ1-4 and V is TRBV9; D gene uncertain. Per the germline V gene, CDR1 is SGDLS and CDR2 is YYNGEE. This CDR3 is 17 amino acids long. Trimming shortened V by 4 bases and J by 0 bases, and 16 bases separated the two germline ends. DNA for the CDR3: TGTGCCAGCAGCCCCCACTCCGAGGGAGCAACTAATGAAAAACTGTTTTTT. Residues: CASSPHSEGATNEKLFF.

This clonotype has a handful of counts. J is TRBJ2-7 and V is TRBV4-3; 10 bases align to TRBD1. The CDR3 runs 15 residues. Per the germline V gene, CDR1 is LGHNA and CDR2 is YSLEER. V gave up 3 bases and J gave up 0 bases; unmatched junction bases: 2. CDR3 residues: CASSQRTGGSYEQYF. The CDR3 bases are TGCGCCAGCAGCCAGAGGACAGGGGGCTCCTACGAGCAGTACTTC.

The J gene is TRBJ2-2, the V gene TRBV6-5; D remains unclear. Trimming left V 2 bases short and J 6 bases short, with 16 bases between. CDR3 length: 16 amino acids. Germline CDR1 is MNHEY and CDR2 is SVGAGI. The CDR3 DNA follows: TGTGCCAGCAGTTACGGGCACAGTAGGTCTCCCGGGGAGCTGTTTTTT. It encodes CASSYGHSRSPGELFF.

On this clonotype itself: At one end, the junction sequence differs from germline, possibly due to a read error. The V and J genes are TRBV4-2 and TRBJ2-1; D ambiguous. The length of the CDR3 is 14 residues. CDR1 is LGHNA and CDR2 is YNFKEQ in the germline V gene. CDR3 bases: TGTGCCAGCAGCCAAGACCGCCCGTTGAATGAGCGGTTCTTC. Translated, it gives CASSQDRPLNERFF.

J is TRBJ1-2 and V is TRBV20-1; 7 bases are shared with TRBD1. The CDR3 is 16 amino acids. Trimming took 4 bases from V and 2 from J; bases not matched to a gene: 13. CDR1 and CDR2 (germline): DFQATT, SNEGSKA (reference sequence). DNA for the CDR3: TGCAGTGCTACGGTTGAGGGGGCAGGGAGAAACTATGGCTACACCTTC. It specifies CSATVEGAGRNYGYTF.

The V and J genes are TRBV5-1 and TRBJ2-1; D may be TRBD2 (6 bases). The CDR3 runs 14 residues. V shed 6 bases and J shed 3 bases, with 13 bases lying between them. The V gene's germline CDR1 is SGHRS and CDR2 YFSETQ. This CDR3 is CASMGGVNYNEQFF. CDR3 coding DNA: TGCGCCAGCATGGGCGGGGTAAACTACAATGAGCAGTTCTTC.

CDR3 DNA sequence: TGCAGTGCTAGAGGGAATGGAATAGGAGAAAAACTGTTTTTT. Its translation is CSARGNGIGEKLFF. The chain is built from TRBV20-1 and TRBJ1-4, with D hard to call. This CDR3 is 14 amino acids long. Trimming pared 1 base from V and 8 bases from J, leaving 14 bases between. The germline CDR1 and CDR2 sequences are DFQATT and SNEGSKA (reference sequence).

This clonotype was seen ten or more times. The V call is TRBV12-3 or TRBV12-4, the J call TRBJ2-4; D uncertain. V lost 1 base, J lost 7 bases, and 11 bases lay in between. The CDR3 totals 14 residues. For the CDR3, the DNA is TGTGCCAGCAGTTTAGTTGGGGAAGTGAACATTCAGTACTTC. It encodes CASSLVGEVNIQYF.

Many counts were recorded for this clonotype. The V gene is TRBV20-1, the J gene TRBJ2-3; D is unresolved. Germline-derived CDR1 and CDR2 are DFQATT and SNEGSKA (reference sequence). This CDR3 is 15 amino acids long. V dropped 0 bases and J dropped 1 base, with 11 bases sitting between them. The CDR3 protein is CSARDSGRGTDTQYF. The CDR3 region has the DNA TGCAGTGCTAGAGATTCTGGGCGAGGCACAGATACGCAGTATTTT.